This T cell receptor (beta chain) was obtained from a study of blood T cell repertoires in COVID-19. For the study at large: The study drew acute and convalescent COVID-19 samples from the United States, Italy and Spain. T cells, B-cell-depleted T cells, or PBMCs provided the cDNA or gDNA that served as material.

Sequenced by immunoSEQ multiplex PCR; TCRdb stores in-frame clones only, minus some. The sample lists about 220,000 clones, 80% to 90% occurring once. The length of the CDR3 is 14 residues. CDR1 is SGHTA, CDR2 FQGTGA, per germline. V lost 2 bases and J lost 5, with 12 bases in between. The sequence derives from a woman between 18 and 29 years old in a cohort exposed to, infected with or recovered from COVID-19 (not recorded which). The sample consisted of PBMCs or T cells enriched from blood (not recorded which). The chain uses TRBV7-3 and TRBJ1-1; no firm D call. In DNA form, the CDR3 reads TGTGCCAGCAGCTTAGAGGGTACCGGAACTGAAGCTTTCTTT. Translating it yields CASSLEGTGTEAFF.